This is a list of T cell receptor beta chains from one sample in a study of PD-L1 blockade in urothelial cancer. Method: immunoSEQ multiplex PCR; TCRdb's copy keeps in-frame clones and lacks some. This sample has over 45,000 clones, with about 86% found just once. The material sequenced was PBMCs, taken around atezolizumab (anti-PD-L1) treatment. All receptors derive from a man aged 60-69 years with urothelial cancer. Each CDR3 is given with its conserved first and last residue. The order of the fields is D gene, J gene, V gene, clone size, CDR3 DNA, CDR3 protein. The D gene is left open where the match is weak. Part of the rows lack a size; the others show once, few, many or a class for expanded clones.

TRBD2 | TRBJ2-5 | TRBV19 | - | TGTGCCAGTAGTATAGTAGCGGGGGTACAAGAGACCCAGTACTTC | CASSIVAGVQETQYF
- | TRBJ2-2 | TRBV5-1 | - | TGCGCCAGCGCCCCTAGAGCTATCTCGAACACCGGGGAGCTGTTTTTT | CASAPRAISNTGELFF
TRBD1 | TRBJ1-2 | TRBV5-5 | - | TGTGCCAGCAGCTTAGGACAGGGGGTCTATGGCTACACCTTC | CASSLGQGVYGYTF
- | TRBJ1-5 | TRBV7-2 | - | TGTGCCAGCAGCCGAGGGAGCAATCAGCCCCAGCATTTT | CASSRGSNQPQHF
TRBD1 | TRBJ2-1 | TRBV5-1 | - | TGCGCCAGCAGCTTGCGAGGGGGCCTCAATGAGCAGTTCTTC | CASSLRGGLNEQFF
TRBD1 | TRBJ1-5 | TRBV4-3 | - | TGCGCCAGCAGCCAGGGCCACAGGGGTAATCAGCCCCAGCATTTT | CASSQGHRGNQPQHF
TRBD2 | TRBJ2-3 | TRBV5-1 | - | TGCGCCAGCAGCCGGACTAGCGGCTTCACAGATACGCAGTATTTT | CASSRTSGFTDTQYF
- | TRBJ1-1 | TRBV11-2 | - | TGTGCCAGCAGCTTATTGACAGTGAACACTGAAGCTTTCTTT | CASSLLTVNTEAFF
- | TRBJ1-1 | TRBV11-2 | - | TGTGCCAGCAGCTTAGATTGGGCCCTTCCCACTGAAGCTTTCTTT | CASSLDWALPTEAFF
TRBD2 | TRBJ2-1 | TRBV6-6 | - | TGTGCCAGCATCGGAATCACTAGCGGGTACAATGAGCAGTTCTTC | CASIGITSGYNEQFF
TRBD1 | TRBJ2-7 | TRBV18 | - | TGTGCCAGCTCGGGCGGGACAGGCACCCAGCGGCAGTACTTC | CASSGGTGTQRQYF
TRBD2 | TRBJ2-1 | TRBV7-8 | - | TGTGCCAGCAACCTACTAGCGGGGTTTTATGAGCAGTTCTTC | CASNLLAGFYEQFF
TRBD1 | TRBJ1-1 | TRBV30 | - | TGTGCCTGGAGGTACAGGGGGCGACTGAACACTGAAGCTTTCTTT | CAWRYRGRLNTEAFF
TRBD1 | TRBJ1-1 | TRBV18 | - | TGTGCCAGCTCACGCGGGACAGGGCTGAACACTGAAGCTTTCTTT | CASSRGTGLNTEAFF
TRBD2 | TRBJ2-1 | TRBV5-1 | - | TGCGCCAGCAGCTACGGGACTAGCGGGTACAATGAGCAGTTCTTC | CASSYGTSGYNEQFF
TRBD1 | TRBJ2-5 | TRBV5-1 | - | TGCGCCAGCAGCACGGGATCCGCCGGGACAGGGGGGTCCGTCCAGTACTTC | CASSTGSAGTGGSVQYF
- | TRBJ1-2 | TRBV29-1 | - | TGCAGCGTCGCATTGGGGGGGAGCGGCTACACCTTC | CSVALGGSGYTF
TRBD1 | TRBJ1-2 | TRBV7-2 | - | TGTGCCAGCAGCTTAGCGCCGGGACAGGGCTTCGGTGGCTACACCTTC | CASSLAPGQGFGGYTF
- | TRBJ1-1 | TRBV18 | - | TGTGCCAGCTCACCACCGTCCCAGGGACTTAACACTGAAGCTTTCTTT | CASSPPSQGLNTEAFF
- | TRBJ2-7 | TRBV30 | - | TGTGCCTGGTCGAGGGGGTACGAGCAGTACTTC | CAWSRGYEQYF
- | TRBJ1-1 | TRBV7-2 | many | TGTGCCAGCAGCCCGGGGGGGCTCACTGAAGCTTTCTTT | CASSPGGLTEAFF
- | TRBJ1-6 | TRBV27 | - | TGTGCCAGCAGTTTAGGCCATTTCTCCTATAATTCACCCCTCCACTTT | CASSLGHFSYNSPLHF
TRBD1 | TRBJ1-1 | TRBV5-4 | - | TGTGCCAGCAGAGTACAGGGGGGGAACACTGAAGCTTTCTTT | CASRVQGGNTEAFF
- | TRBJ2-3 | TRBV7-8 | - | TGTGCCAGCAGCTTAGTACCGGTTGTCACAGATACGCAGTATTTT | CASSLVPVVTDTQYF
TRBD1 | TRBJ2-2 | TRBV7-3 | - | TGTGCCAGCAGCCCTGCGGGACAGGGGAACACCGGGGAGCTGTTTTTT | CASSPAGQGNTGELFF
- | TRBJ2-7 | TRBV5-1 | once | TGCGCCAGCAGCTTGCTGAGAACAGGGGGGGACGAGCAGTACTTC | CASSLLRTGGDEQYF
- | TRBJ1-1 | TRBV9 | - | TGTGCCAGCAGCGTAGGAACGGCAGGTTCGAGGAACACTGAAGCTTTCTTT | CASSVGTAGSRNTEAFF